These 24 T cell receptor beta chains were sequenced from one sample in a study of cytomegalovirus exposure and HLA in healthy donors. Both 60 Vbeta primers and 13 Jbeta primers went into the PCR. Some clones are missing from TCRdb's copy, which holds only in-frame ones; the method was immunoSEQ multiplex PCR. The sample gives approximately 82,000 clones, roughly a tenth of which show up once; around 25% is in the top ten. The source material was PBMCs. The receptors originated from a man aged 55 to 70 in good health and CMV-seropositive.

This rearrangement joins TRBV29-1 to TRBJ2-2; 10 bases match TRBD1. The germline V gene encodes CDR1 SQVTM and CDR2 ANQGSEA. The CDR3 contains 14 residues. The V segment lost 6 bases and the J segment 4 bases; nucleotides outside the gene matches: 5. CDR3 in DNA: TGCAGCGTCCATAGGACAGGGGGCACCGGGGAGCTGTTTTTT. Translation: CSVHRTGGTGELFF.

This clone appeared a few times. CDR3 in amino acids: CASSSGQVPAYEQYV. The CDR3 coding sequence is TGTGCCAGCAGCTCCGGACAGGTGCCAGCCTACGAGCAGTACGTC. This chain links TRBV5-8 with TRBJ2-7; 7 bases fit TRBD1. The germline CDR1 and CDR2 sequences are SGHTS and YDEGEE. Losses at the gene ends were 3 bases for V and 2 bases for J; bases not matched to a gene: 8. The CDR3 extends over 15 amino acids.

CDR3 sequence reads: CASSTRSYEQYV. For the CDR3, the DNA is TGTGCCAGCAGCACCCGGAGCTACGAGCAGTACGTC. The rearrangement joins TRBV5-8 to TRBJ2-7; D not resolved. Germline CDR1 reads SGHTS; CDR2 reads YDEGEE. Trimming stripped 4 bases from V and 3 bases from J, with 8 bases between. This CDR3 region has 12 residues.

The V and J genes are TRBV5-1 and TRBJ2-7; 9 bases are a match to TRBD2. This CDR3 is built from 15 residues. Trimming took 0 bases from V and 4 from J; bases not matched to a gene: 5. Per the germline V gene, CDR1 is SGHRS and CDR2 is YFSETQ. The CDR3 bases are TGCGCCAGCAGCTTGGTTAGCGGGAGTCAGTACGAGCAGTACTTC. Translating it yields CASSLVSGSQYEQYF.

This clone showed up just a few times. The chain combines TRBV27 with TRBJ1-1, with D maybe TRBD1 (5 bases). This CDR3 comprises 15 residues. The V end was cut by 6 bases, the J end by 0 bases, with 14 bases between. CDR1 MNHEY and CDR2 SMNVEV come from the germline V gene (reference sequence). CDR3 DNA sequence: TGTGCCAGCAGCCCTGGGGGGAACATGAACACTGAAGCTTTCTTT. Its translation: CASSPGGNMNTEAFF.

The chain combines TRBV19 with TRBJ1-1, with D perhaps matching TRBD1 (5 bases). From germline, CDR1 is LNHDA and CDR2 SQIVND (reference sequence). The CDR3 spans 11 residues. V was shortened by 11 bases and J by 4 bases, with 11 bases between the two germline ends. The CDR3 reads CAALGRTEAFF. The CDR3 bases are TGTGCCGCCCTGGGGCGCACTGAAGCTTTCTTT.

The chain joins TRBV15 to TRBJ2-5, with 7 bases fitting TRBD1. This CDR3 contains 17 residues. Germline CDR1 and CDR2: LNHNV and YYDKDF (reference sequence). The V gene end was trimmed by 2 bases and the J gene end by 2 bases; junction bases not matched to a gene: 11. DNA for the CDR3: TGTGCCACCAGCAGACTAATCAGGGGGTTACAACAAGAGACCCAGTACTTC. It specifies CATSRLIRGLQQETQYF.

This chain uses TRBV30 with TRBJ2-3, with TRBD1 identical over 8 bases. CDR3 length: 15 residues. The V segment lost 6 bases and the J segment 4 bases; nucleotides outside the gene matches: 12. Germline loops: CDR1 GTSNPN, CDR2 SVGIG (reference sequence). The CDR3 loop reads CACPNPGQVADTQYF. Here the CDR3 DNA reads TGTGCCTGCCCAAATCCGGGACAGGTAGCAGATACGCAGTATTTT. The full variable domain, in which reference TRBV30 and TRBJ2-3 provide the parts outside the CDR3, is SQTIHQWPATLVQPVGSPLSLECTVEGTSNPNLYWYRQAAGRGLQLLFYSVGIGQISSEVPQNLSASRPQDRQFILSSKKLLLSDSGFYLCACPNPGQVADTQYFGPGTRLTVL.

A few counts support this clone. The chain uses TRBV28 and TRBJ1-5; 7 bases are shared with TRBD1. Looked up from germline, CDR1 is MDHEN and CDR2 is SYDVKM. This CDR3 is 15 amino acids long. Losses at the gene ends were 6 bases for V and 5 bases for J; bases not matched to a gene: 10. CDR3 sequence: CASSYPGTADQPQHF. DNA of the CDR3: TGTGCCAGCAGCTATCCAGGGACAGCGGATCAGCCCCAGCATTTT. Full variable domain (remainder filled in from reference TRBV28 and TRBJ1-5): DVKVTQSSRYLVKRTGEKVFLECVQDMDHENMFWYRQDPGLGLRLIYFSYDVKMKEKGDIPEGYSVSREKKERFSLILESASTNQTSMYLCASSYPGTADQPQHFGDGTRLSIL.

This clone occurred a few times. V usage is TRBV28 and J usage is TRBJ1-1; D ambiguous. Trimming pared 6 bases from V and 0 bases from J, leaving 11 bases between. Germline lookup yields CDR1 MDHEN and CDR2 SYDVKM. The CDR3 is 14 amino acids. CDR3: CASRPGGMNTEAFF. CDR3 coding DNA: TGTGCCAGCAGACCGGGAGGCATGAACACTGAAGCTTTCTTT.

This chain joins TRBV6-5 and TRBJ1-1, with 7 nucleotides matching TRBD1. Trimming took 4 bases from V and 7 from J; bases not matched to a gene: 12. CDR3 length: 15 amino acids. Germline lookup yields CDR1 MNHEY and CDR2 SVGAGI. CDR3 loop: CASSSGRDRLGEAFF. The DNA for the CDR3 is TGTGCCAGCAGTTCCGGCCGGGACAGATTGGGTGAAGCTTTCTTT.

This clone was seen more than once but under ten times. V usage is TRBV4-1 and J usage is TRBJ2-5; 8 bases match TRBD2. V was pared by 1 base and J by 1 base, with 5 bases of the junction left unmatched. Germline V gives CDR1 MGHRA, CDR2 YSYEKL. The CDR3 is made up of 16 amino acids. The DNA for the CDR3 is TGCGCCAGCAGCCAAGTAGGAGCGGGGGTCCAAGAGACCCAGTACTTC. This sequence encodes CASSQVGAGVQETQYF.

This clone has more than one count but fewer than ten. This sequence joins TRBV5-4 and TRBJ2-6; tentative D call: TRBD1 (6 bases). The V end lost 5 bases, the J end lost 0 bases, and 9 bases lay between the germline ends. The CDR3 runs 15 residues. In germline, CDR1 is SGHNT, CDR2 YYREEE (reference sequence). CDR3 loop: CASSRDTSGANVLTF. The CDR3 bases are TGTGCCAGCAGTCGGGACACCTCTGGGGCCAACGTCCTGACTTTC.

The chain combines TRBV5-1 with TRBJ1-4; D is possibly TRBD1 (5 bases). Germline V lookup: CDR1 SGHRS, CDR2 YFSETQ. Deletions cut 5 bases from V and 0 bases from J, with 8 bases between. The CDR3 length is 14 residues. This chain's CDR3 is CASSPRATNEKLFF. CDR3 nucleotides: TGCGCCAGCAGTCCCAGGGCAACTAATGAAAAACTGTTTTTT.

This clone was found a few times. V gene TRBV6-1 combines with J gene TRBJ2-7, with 8 bases identical to TRBD1. CDR1 is MNHNS, CDR2 SASEGT, per germline. V lost 5 bases, J lost 2 bases, and 8 bases stayed unmatched. This CDR3 spans 15 amino acids. CDR3 protein: CASSPGQGRTYEQYV. The CDR3 nucleotides are TGTGCCAGCAGTCCAGGACAGGGTCGTACCTACGAGCAGTACGTC.

Comments on this clone: One end of the junction is discordant with germline, which a read error may explain. The J gene is TRBJ2-1, the V gene TRBV14; possible D gene TRBD1, 5 bases. The CDR3 is 12 residues long. Germline V gene data show CDR1 as SGHDN and CDR2 as FVKESK. In DNA, the CDR3 is TGTGCCAGCAGCCAAGATGACCGGACATACCTCTTC. Encoded protein: CASSQDDRTYLF.

The chain couples TRBV10-3 to TRBJ1-4; 9 nucleotides agree with TRBD1. V trimming: 6 bases; J trimming: 6 bases; junction bases outside the gene matches: 5. CDR1 is ENHRY, CDR2 SYGVKD, per germline. The CDR3 extends over 14 amino acids. DNA for the CDR3: TGTGCCATCAGCGCGGACAGGGGAGATGAAAAACTGTTTTTT. This encodes CAISADRGDEKLFF.

The J gene is TRBJ1-1, the V gene TRBV6-6, with a tentative D call TRBD1 (5 bases). V shed 5 bases and J shed 1 base, with 11 bases lying between them. The CDR3 length is 14 residues. Germline CDR1 reads MNHNY; CDR2 reads SVGAGI (reference sequence). Here the CDR3 DNA reads TGTGCCAGCAGTCCCAGGGTGGCGAACACTGAAGCTTTCTTT. This sequence encodes CASSPRVANTEAFF.

This clone was counted between two and nine times. This chain connects TRBV2 to TRBJ2-7; TRBD1 aligns across 12 bases. J lost 0 bases, V lost 5 bases, and 2 bases had no gene match. The CDR3 has 15 residues. In germline, CDR1 is SNHLY, CDR2 FYNNEI. DNA of the CDR3: TGTGCCAGCAGTCGGGGACAGGGGGCCTCCTACGAGCAGTACTTC. Residues: CASSRGQGASYEQYF.

This clone was counted ten times or more. Other nucleotide sequences in the sample specify the same CDR3. The V and J genes are TRBV18 and TRBJ2-7; D gene unclear. Per the germline V gene, CDR1 is KGHSH and CDR2 is LQKENI. This CDR3 has 12 amino acids. The V end lost 3 bases, the J end lost 5 bases, and 8 bases lay between the germline ends. This CDR3 is CASSPTGDEQYV. For the CDR3, the DNA is TGTGCCAGCTCACCCACTGGAGACGAGCAGTACGTC.

This chain connects TRBV28 to TRBJ1-4; 8 bases agree with TRBD1. CDR1 and CDR2 from the germline V gene are MDHEN and SYDVKM. J lost 4 bases, V lost 5 bases, and 6 bases had no gene match. There are 15 residues in the CDR3. The CDR3 spells CASSIQGAGNEKLFF. CDR3 in DNA: TGTGCCAGCAGTATTCAGGGGGCCGGTAATGAAAAACTGTTTTTT.

A few counts support this clone. This chain joins TRBV5-1 and TRBJ2-3, with 7 bases aligning to TRBD2. V lost 0 bases and J lost 4; bases outside the gene matches: 5. The V gene's germline CDR1 is SGHRS and CDR2 YFSETQ. The CDR3 is made up of 15 amino acids. CDR3: CASSLGGRASDTQYF. The CDR3 DNA follows: TGCGCCAGCAGCTTGGGTGGGAGGGCCTCAGATACGCAGTATTTT.

The table lists this clone with many counts. This chain uses TRBV15 with TRBJ2-7, with TRBD2 matching over 9 bases. J lost 7 bases, V lost 3 bases, and 7 bases had no gene match. Germline CDR1 reads LNHNV; CDR2 reads YYDKDF (reference sequence). The CDR3 runs 14 residues. Here the CDR3 DNA reads TGTGCCACCAGCAGGTTAGCGGGAGTTAAAGAGCAGTACTTC. It encodes CATSRLAGVKEQYF.

There are a few counts of this clone. For the CDR3, the DNA is TGCAGTGCAGAGGACTATGGCTACACCTTC. This sequence encodes CSAEDYGYTF. This chain joins TRBV20-1 and TRBJ1-2; D unclear. This CDR3 comprises 10 residues. V gave up 6 bases and J gave up 3 bases, with 5 bases separating them. The germline V gene has CDR1 DFQATT and CDR2 SNEGSKA (reference sequence).